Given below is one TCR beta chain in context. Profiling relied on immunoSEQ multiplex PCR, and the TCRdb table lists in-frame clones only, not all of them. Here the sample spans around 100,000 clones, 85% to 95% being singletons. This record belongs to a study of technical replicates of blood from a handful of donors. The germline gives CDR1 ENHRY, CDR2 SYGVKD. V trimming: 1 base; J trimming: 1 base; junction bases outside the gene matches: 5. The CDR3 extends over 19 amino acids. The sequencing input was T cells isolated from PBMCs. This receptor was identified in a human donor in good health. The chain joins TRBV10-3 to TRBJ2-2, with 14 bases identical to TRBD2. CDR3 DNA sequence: TGTGCCATCAGTGAGTTGGGACTAGCGGGAGTAGTGAACACCGGGGAGCTGTTTTTT. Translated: CAISELGLAGVVNTGELFF.